The rows below give T cell receptor beta chains drawn from one sample of a study of blood T cell repertoires in COVID-19. Assay used: immunoSEQ multiplex PCR; TCRdb lists only in-frame clones, some missing. The table includes approximately 210,000 clones, approximately 89% detected once. The material sequenced was peripheral blood. Source of these receptors: a woman in her forties with acute or convalescent COVID-19. The CDR3 runs from the conserved cysteine through the conserved F or W. A D gene is named only where the DNA matches it firmly. The size field is filled for only some rows; it gives once, few, many or a size class.

V,size,J,D,DNA,CDR3
TRBV5-1,few,TRBJ2-5,TRBD1,TGCGCCAGCAGCTTGGGGACAGGACAAGAGACCCAGTACTTC,CASSLGTGQETQYF
TRBV2,NA,TRBJ2-5,NA,TGTGCCAGCAGTCGAGGGAGGATACAAGAGACCCAGTACTTC,CASSRGRIQETQYF
TRBV9,NA,TRBJ2-1,TRBD2,TGTGCCAGCACCACTTCTGGGACTAGCGGGGGTTATGAGCAGTTCTTC,CASTTSGTSGGYEQFF
TRBV19,NA,TRBJ1-2,NA,TGTGCCAGTAGTACCGTCAGGGCCGAGAACTATGGCTACACCTTC,CASSTVRAENYGYTF
TRBV7-3,NA,TRBJ1-5,NA,TGTGCCAGCAGCTTAACCAGCGATCAGCCCCAGCATTTT,CASSLTSDQPQHF
TRBV9,once,TRBJ1-1,NA,TGTGCCAGCAGCGTAGATCAGGGCACTGAAGCTTTCTTT,CASSVDQGTEAFF
TRBV12-3/TRBV12-4,NA,TRBJ2-3,NA,TGTGCCAGCAGTTTCTTGGGGCCAGATACGCAGTATTTT,CASSFLGPDTQYF
TRBV12-3/TRBV12-4,NA,TRBJ1-2,NA,TGTGCCAGCAGTTTAGTAGGGGCGCGTGCCTACACCTTC,CASSLVGARAYTF
TRBV9,NA,TRBJ1-1,TRBD1,TGTGCCAGCAGCGACCGGGACAGGGCGTTTGCTTTCTTT,CASSDRDRAFAFF
TRBV7-2,once,TRBJ2-3,NA,TGTGCCAGCAGTCCGACGACTAGCACAGATACGCAGTATTTT,CASSPTTSTDTQYF
TRBV30,NA,TRBJ1-5,TRBD1,TGTGCCTGGAGTTTTGAAACGCCCGGGACAGGGGGAAATCAGCCCCAGCATTTT,CAWSFETPGTGGNQPQHF
TRBV24-1,NA,TRBJ1-1,TRBD1,TGTGCCACCAGTGATTCCGGGACAGGTCACATGAACACTGAAGCTTTCTTT,CATSDSGTGHMNTEAFF
TRBV20-1,NA,TRBJ1-1,NA,TGCAGTGCCTACAGGAACACTGAAGCTTTCTTT,CSAYRNTEAFF
TRBV4-1,NA,TRBJ1-3,TRBD1,TGCGCCAGCAGCCAACCACCCTACCGGGACAGGGCCCACTCTGGAAACACCATATATTTT,CASSQPPYRDRAHSGNTIYF
TRBV7-3,NA,TRBJ1-1,NA,TGTGCCAGCAGCAGAACGGTGAACACTGAAGCTTTCTTT,CASSRTVNTEAFF
TRBV5-1,few,TRBJ1-3,TRBD1,TGCGCCAGCAGCCCGTTTGTGTCGGACAGGGGGCTGGGAGGAAACACCATATATTTT,CASSPFVSDRGLGGNTIYF
TRBV4-1,NA,TRBJ1-2,TRBD1,TGCGCCAGCAGCCAAGAAATGACAGGGGGGGCGTATGGCTACACCTTC,CASSQEMTGGAYGYTF
TRBV12-5,NA,TRBJ2-3,TRBD1,TGTGCTAGTGGTTTCTTCATGGACGCACAGGGGGACACAGATACGCAGTATTTT,CASGFFMDAQGDTDTQYF
TRBV11-2,NA,TRBJ1-2,NA,TGTGCCAGCAGCTTACTTTCTGGGCCTGGCTACACCTTC,CASSLLSGPGYTF
TRBV3-1/TRBV3-2,once,TRBJ1-4,TRBD1,TGTGCCAGCAGCCAAGAGACAGGGGTTTGGGTTCCAACTAATGAAAAACTGTTTTTT,CASSQETGVWVPTNEKLFF
TRBV6-6,NA,TRBJ1-1,NA,TGTGCCAGTTGGGCGACAGGAGATCAAGCTTTCTTT,CASWATGDQAFF
TRBV5-1,NA,TRBJ1-1,NA,TGCGCCAGCAGCTTTACGGGAGAGGGGCCATTGAACACTGAAGCTTTCTTT,CASSFTGEGPLNTEAFF
TRBV5-6,NA,TRBJ1-4,TRBD1,TGTGCCAGCAGTTTTAGACAGGGTGAAAAACTGTTTTTT,CASSFRQGEKLFF
TRBV12-5,NA,TRBJ2-5,TRBD1,TGTGCTAGTGGTAGGGGGATAGGGGGCGAGACCCAGTACTTC,CASGRGIGGETQYF
TRBV5-8,NA,TRBJ2-3,NA,TGTGCCAGCAGCTTGGGTCTGGGCGACCCCACAGATACGCAGTATTTT,CASSLGLGDPTDTQYF
TRBV9,NA,TRBJ1-1,NA,TGTGCCAGCAGCGCACAGGGGAACACTGAAGCTTTCTTT,CASSAQGNTEAFF
TRBV7-3,few,TRBJ2-1,NA,TGTGCCAGCAGCTTAGATCCTCCAATTAGCTCCTACAATGAGCAGTTCTTC,CASSLDPPISSYNEQFF
TRBV5-1,NA,TRBJ2-5,NA,TGCGCCAGCAGCTTGGTCCTGGGCGCAGAGACCCAGTACTTC,CASSLVLGAETQYF
TRBV7-2,few,TRBJ1-1,NA,TGTGCCAGCACTTCAGGGTTTGAAGCTTTCTTT,CASTSGFEAFF
TRBV19,NA,TRBJ1-1,NA,TGTGCCAGTAGTGTACAGGGCGCCGCGGCTGAAGCTTTCTTT,CASSVQGAAAEAFF
TRBV6-1,NA,TRBJ1-2,NA,TGTGCCAGCAGTGACAGTCCTAACTATGGCTACACCTTC,CASSDSPNYGYTF
TRBV19,NA,TRBJ1-1,NA,TGTGCCAGTAGTATCTCTCAGGAGACAGTGAACACTGAAGCTTTCTTT,CASSISQETVNTEAFF
TRBV9,NA,TRBJ2-5,TRBD2,TGTGCCAGCAGCGTCAACCGCGGGGGGACAGAGACCCAGTACTTC,CASSVNRGGTETQYF
TRBV5-1,NA,TRBJ1-5,NA,TGCGCCAGCAGCTTGCAGGGCGGCCGGAATCAGCCCCAGCATTTT,CASSLQGGRNQPQHF
TRBV9,NA,TRBJ2-2,NA,TGTGCCAGCAGCGTCGCCGGCGGGGAGCTGTTTTTT,CASSVAGGELFF
TRBV6-5,NA,TRBJ1-1,NA,TGTGCCACAACCTCATTCCGGGGCACTGAAGCTTTCTTT,CATTSFRGTEAFF